Each of the 5 T cell receptor beta chains below was sequenced from the same sample in a study of blood T cell repertoires in COVID-19. Here immunoSEQ multiplex PCR was the method, and the copy in TCRdb shows in-frame clones only, minus some. Of roughly 56,000 clones listed, 92% are singletons. The sample was peripheral blood. Receptors originate from a man in his forties or fifties with active COVID-19.

This sequence joins TRBV7-2 and TRBJ2-3, with TRBD2 matching over 9 bases. Germline values: CDR1 SGHTA, CDR2 FQGNSA. V dropped 7 bases and J dropped 7; count of bases not matched to a gene: 9. This CDR3 is built from 14 residues. CDR3 nucleotide sequence: TGTGCCAGCAACCCGGGCGGGGGGGGAAATACGCAGTATTTT. Amino acids: CASNPGGGGNTQYF.

The chain is built from TRBV28 and TRBJ2-3; tentative D call: TRBD1 (6 bases). The V end was cut by 5 bases, the J end by 4 bases, with 16 bases between. Germline-derived CDR1 and CDR2 are MDHEN and SYDVKM. CDR3 size: 15 residues. DNA of the CDR3: TGTGCCAGCAGTCCGGGACATCTAAGGTCAGATACGCAGTATTTT. Its protein product is CASSPGHLRSDTQYF. The full variable domain, rest sourced from reference TRBV28 and TRBJ2-3, is DVKVTQSSRYLVKRTGEKVFLECVQDMDHENMFWYRQDPGLGLRLIYFSYDVKMKEKGDIPEGYSVSREKKERFSLILESASTNQTSMYLCASSPGHLRSDTQYFGPGTRLTVL.

The chain combines TRBV2 with TRBJ2-2; 8 bases align to TRBD2. Trimming removed 6 bases from V and 6 bases from J; junction bases left unmatched: 6. The CDR3 covers 14 residues. Germline V gene lookup returns CDR1 SNHLY and CDR2 FYNNEI. CDR3 sequence: CASRARGGPGELFF. The CDR3 DNA is TGTGCCAGCAGGGCTCGGGGGGGCCCCGGGGAGCTGTTTTTT.

The chain is built from TRBV2 and TRBJ2-5; 8 bases agree with TRBD1. The CDR3 runs to 13 residues. V was pared by 6 bases and J by 3 bases, with 3 bases of the junction left unmatched. The germline gives CDR1 SNHLY, CDR2 FYNNEI. CDR3 in amino acids: CASRRTGKETQYF. Written as DNA, the CDR3 is TGTGCCAGCAGGCGGACAGGGAAAGAGACCCAGTACTTC.

This clone has a handful of counts. The rearrangement links TRBV27 to TRBJ1-5; D is possibly TRBD1 (5 bases). This CDR3 is 17 amino acids long. V was pared by 2 bases and J by 0 bases, with 14 bases between. Germline CDR1 reads MNHEY; CDR2 reads SMNVEV (reference sequence). CDR3 amino acids: CASSLSRVFDSNQPQHF. The CDR3 DNA sequence: TGTGCCAGCAGTTTAAGCAGGGTCTTCGATAGCAATCAGCCCCAGCATTTT.